This T cell receptor beta chain was captured by sequencing in a study of cytomegalovirus exposure and HLA in healthy donors. Study outcomes and limitations: The majority of TCR sequences were rare, yet some public TCRs appeared in many donors. Roughly 170 TCR beta chains were listed as cytomegalovirus-associated. Later analysis demonstrated an association between a missense DCLRE1C variant and TCR beta V- and J-gene trimming.

Donors sampled were nominally healthy, though unrecorded immune exposures were likely. CDR3 length: 17 residues. V gave up 4 bases and J gave up 2 bases; unmatched junction bases: 8. Germline values: CDR1 MGHRA, CDR2 YSYEKL. The PCR had 60 Vbeta and 13 Jbeta primers. Using immunoSEQ multiplex PCR, the repertoire was profiled, and TCRdb retains in-frame clones only, with some absent. The data hold approximately 150,000 clones, with approximately 60% observed a single time. This clone was detected only a few times. Its antigen is currently unknown. The chain uses TRBV4-1 and TRBJ2-7; TRBD2 matches at 13 bases. The sequence derives from a woman aged 60-75 years in good health and CMV-seropositive. The material sequenced was PBMCs. CDR3 sequence (DNA): TGCGCCAGCAGCCCTCAAACTGGGACTAGCGGGACCTACGAGCAGTACTTC. Translated: CASSPQTGTSGTYEQYF.